The rows below give T cell receptor beta chains drawn from one sample of a study of blood T cell repertoires in COVID-19. Assay: immunoSEQ multiplex PCR; the TCRdb copy retains only in-frame clones and omits some. In the table there are a few hundred thousand clones, about 90% of which are singletons. The sequencing input was peripheral blood. All receptors derive from a woman between 45 and 60 years old with acute or convalescent COVID-19. CDR3s include the opening cysteine and the closing phenylalanine or tryptophan. A D gene is named only where the DNA matches it firmly. Not all rows give a size; the values are once, few, many and, for expanded clones, a class.

D: -; V: TRBV5-1; size: -; J: TRBJ2-2; DNA: TGCGCCAGCAGCTGGATCCAGGGATCTACCGGGGAGCTGTTTTTT; CDR3: CASSWIQGSTGELFF
D: TRBD1; V: TRBV28; size: few; J: TRBJ2-7; DNA: TGTGCCAGCAAACCGGGACAGGGGCGCTACGAGCAGTACTTC; CDR3: CASKPGQGRYEQYF
D: TRBD1; V: TRBV5-1; size: once; J: TRBJ1-4; DNA: TGCGCCAGCAGCGCGGACAGGGAACATGCAACTAATGAAAAACTGTTTTTT; CDR3: CASSADREHATNEKLFF
D: TRBD1; V: TRBV5-1; size: once; J: TRBJ2-3; DNA: TGCGCCAGCAGCTCCGAAGGACAGGGGGGAGATACGCAGTATTTT; CDR3: CASSSEGQGGDTQYF
D: TRBD1; V: TRBV7-2; size: -; J: TRBJ1-2; DNA: TGTGCCAGCAGCTTATTCCCAGGGACAGGGGTGGGATATGGCTACACCTTC; CDR3: CASSLFPGTGVGYGYTF
D: -; V: TRBV4-1; size: -; J: TRBJ2-7; DNA: TGCGCCAGCAGCCAAGAAGGCGGTCAAGCATACTCCTACGAGCAGTACTTC; CDR3: CASSQEGGQAYSYEQYF
D: TRBD2; V: TRBV5-4; size: few; J: TRBJ2-7; DNA: TGTGCCAGCAGCTATGGGGGGGGACCCTTCTACGAGCAGTACTTC; CDR3: CASSYGGGPFYEQYF
D: TRBD2; V: TRBV7-2; size: -; J: TRBJ2-2; DNA: TGTGCCAGCAGCGTCCGACTAGCGGGAGGGGATAACACCGGGGAGCTGTTTTTT; CDR3: CASSVRLAGGDNTGELFF
D: -; V: TRBV27; size: -; J: TRBJ1-1; DNA: TGTGCCAGCAGTCCTCTATCAGGGGTGGCGAACACTGAAGCTTTCTTT; CDR3: CASSPLSGVANTEAFF
D: -; V: TRBV27; size: -; J: TRBJ1-1; DNA: TGTGCCAGCAGTGACCCAGGCAGGAAGAACACTGAAGCTTTCTTT; CDR3: CASSDPGRKNTEAFF
D: -; V: TRBV3-1/TRBV3-2; size: -; J: TRBJ1-1; DNA: TGTGCCAGCAGCCAGGAGGGCAGACGCGCTTTCTTT; CDR3: CASSQEGRRAFF
D: TRBD2; V: TRBV24-1; size: -; J: TRBJ2-3; DNA: TGTGCCACCAGTGAGAGACTAGCGGGGGCCCTCGTCACGCAGTATTTT; CDR3: CATSERLAGALVTQYF
D: TRBD2; V: TRBV28; size: -; J: TRBJ2-5; DNA: TGTGCCAGCAGTTCGAATCGTCTAGCGGGAGTTGAGACCCAGTACTTC; CDR3: CASSSNRLAGVETQYF
D: -; V: TRBV21-1; size: -; J: TRBJ2-7; DNA: TGTGCCAGCAGCAAAGAGACAGGACGCATATCCTACGAGCAGTACTTC; CDR3: CASSKETGRISYEQYF
D: TRBD1; V: TRBV4-1; size: -; J: TRBJ1-5; DNA: TGCGCCAGCAGCCCCGGACAGGCCATCAATCAGCCCCAGCATTTT; CDR3: CASSPGQAINQPQHF
D: TRBD1; V: TRBV7-9; size: -; J: TRBJ2-7; DNA: TGTGCCAGCAGCGGGACAGGGGGCGGCTTAGAGCAGTACTTC; CDR3: CASSGTGGGLEQYF
D: TRBD1; V: TRBV5-6; size: -; J: TRBJ1-1; DNA: TGTGCCAGCAGTAGGACAGGGGGGACTGAAGCTTTCTTT; CDR3: CASSRTGGTEAFF
D: TRBD1; V: TRBV5-1; size: -; J: TRBJ1-2; DNA: TGCGCCAGCTCCTTCCGCACACCGACAGGGGGCAGGTATGGCTACACCTTC; CDR3: CASSFRTPTGGRYGYTF
D: TRBD1; V: TRBV11-3; size: -; J: TRBJ1-1; DNA: TGTGCCAGCAGCTGGGGGACAGGGGGCGCGGTAGGAGCTTTCTTT; CDR3: CASSWGTGGAVGAFF
D: -; V: TRBV15; size: -; J: TRBJ1-2; DNA: TGTGCCGCCAAACAGGGTACAACTATGGAAGGCTACACCTTC; CDR3: CAAKQGTTMEGYTF
D: TRBD2; V: TRBV6-1; size: -; J: TRBJ2-1; DNA: TGTGCCAGCAGTGAGCTACGGGGACTAGCGGGAAGCGCTTACAATGAGCAGTTCTTC; CDR3: CASSELRGLAGSAYNEQFF
D: -; V: TRBV2; size: -; J: TRBJ1-2; DNA: TGTGCCAGCACCGGACGGACTACTAACTATGGCTACACCTTC; CDR3: CASTGRTTNYGYTF
D: -; V: TRBV5-1; size: few; J: TRBJ2-3; DNA: TGCGCCAGCGGGGGGTCGGATGTCACAGATACGCAGTATTTT; CDR3: CASGGSDVTDTQYF
D: -; V: TRBV27; size: -; J: TRBJ2-1; DNA: TGTGCCAGCGGGGCCCCCTTCGGCAATGAGCAGTTCTTC; CDR3: CASGAPFGNEQFF
D: TRBD1; V: TRBV5-8; size: -; J: TRBJ2-7; DNA: TGTGCCAGCATCCTCCCGGGACAGGGGTCCCACGAGCAGTACTTC; CDR3: CASILPGQGSHEQYF
D: -; V: TRBV19; size: -; J: TRBJ1-1; DNA: TGTGCCAGTAGTTGGGGGCCCTCCAGCCCTGAAGCTTTCTTT; CDR3: CASSWGPSSPEAFF
D: TRBD1; V: TRBV14; size: -; J: TRBJ2-4; DNA: TGTGCCAGCAGCTTTGGGACAGCTCGAAACATTCAGTACTTC; CDR3: CASSFGTARNIQYF
D: -; V: TRBV28; size: -; J: TRBJ1-2; DNA: TGTGCCAGCAGTACAGGTTTTGCTGGCTACACCTTC; CDR3: CASSTGFAGYTF
D: TRBD1; V: TRBV5-1; size: -; J: TRBJ2-1; DNA: TGCGCCAGCAGCCCCGGGACAGGAGCAAACAATGAGCAGTTCTTC; CDR3: CASSPGTGANNEQFF
D: -; V: TRBV11-2; size: once; J: TRBJ2-7; DNA: TGTGCCAGCAGCCCTCAAGGGGCAGAGCAGTACTTC; CDR3: CASSPQGAEQYF
D: -; V: TRBV9; size: -; J: TRBJ2-2; DNA: TGTACCAGCAGCGTCCCCCCGCAGACCGGGGAGCTGTTTTTT; CDR3: CTSSVPPQTGELFF
D: TRBD2; V: TRBV3-1/TRBV3-2; size: -; J: TRBJ2-1; DNA: TGTGCCAGCAGCCACGTCTCGACTAGCGGGAATTACAATGAGCAGTTCTTC; CDR3: CASSHVSTSGNYNEQFF
D: TRBD2; V: TRBV11-2; size: -; J: TRBJ2-1; DNA: TGTGCCAGCAGCCCACCGGGGGGGGTTCGCAATGAGCAGTTCTTC; CDR3: CASSPPGGVRNEQFF
D: -; V: TRBV30; size: -; J: TRBJ1-2; DNA: TGTGCCTGGAGCCTACCTTGGGCAGAAGGCGGCTACACCTTC; CDR3: CAWSLPWAEGGYTF
D: TRBD2; V: TRBV7-9; size: -; J: TRBJ2-3; DNA: TGTGCCAGCTACCCGACTAGCGGGAGAGATACGCAGTATTTT; CDR3: CASYPTSGRDTQYF
D: -; V: TRBV28; size: -; J: TRBJ2-7; DNA: TGTGCCAGCAGCCCCTCGGGCGGGTCGGACGAGCAGTACTTC; CDR3: CASSPSGGSDEQYF
D: TRBD1; V: TRBV7-6; size: -; J: TRBJ1-6; DNA: TGTGCCAGCAGCTCCACCCCGGGACAGGGAAAACCCCTCCACTTT; CDR3: CASSSTPGQGKPLHF
D: TRBD1; V: TRBV2; size: -; J: TRBJ2-2; DNA: TGTGCCAGCAGTGACCCTACCAGGGGGACCGGGGAGCTGTTTTTT; CDR3: CASSDPTRGTGELFF
D: -; V: TRBV3-1/TRBV3-2; size: -; J: TRBJ2-2; DNA: TGTGCCAGCGCGCGGCTAGCCCTGAACACCGGGGAGCTGTTTTTT; CDR3: CASARLALNTGELFF
D: -; V: TRBV24-1; size: -; J: TRBJ2-5; DNA: TGTGCCACCAGTGATTCAGGGGGAGGCCAGAAAGAGACCCAGTACTTC; CDR3: CATSDSGGGQKETQYF
D: -; V: TRBV5-6; size: -; J: TRBJ2-1; DNA: TGTGCCAGCAGCTTGACCGGGTACTCCTACAATGAGCAGTTCTTC; CDR3: CASSLTGYSYNEQFF
D: TRBD1; V: TRBV5-4; size: -; J: TRBJ1-6; DNA: TGTGCCAGCAGCTCCAAGGACAGGGGGATTTCACCCCTCCACTTT; CDR3: CASSSKDRGISPLHF
D: TRBD1; V: TRBV7-2; size: once; J: TRBJ1-5; DNA: TGTGCCAGCAGTACCCAGACAGGGGTCAATCAGCCCCAGCATTTT; CDR3: CASSTQTGVNQPQHF
D: -; V: TRBV19; size: -; J: TRBJ1-2; DNA: TGTGCCAGTAGTATATATTACAGCTTTAGATATGGCTACACCTTC; CDR3: CASSIYYSFRYGYTF
D: -; V: TRBV19; size: -; J: TRBJ2-7; DNA: TGTGCCAGTAGTACCCCCCGAGGTCCGCCCTACGAGCAGTACTTC; CDR3: CASSTPRGPPYEQYF
D: -; V: TRBV5-4; size: once; J: TRBJ2-6; DNA: TGTGCCAGCAGCTTTCCAGCTGGGGCCAACGTCCTGACTTTC; CDR3: CASSFPAGANVLTF
D: TRBD1; V: TRBV10-3; size: -; J: TRBJ2-2; DNA: TGTGCCATCAGTGCCCATGGGGGACAGGGCCTCACCGGGGAGCTGTTTTTT; CDR3: CAISAHGGQGLTGELFF
D: -; V: TRBV6-5; size: few; J: TRBJ1-1; DNA: TGTGCCAGCAGTACCTCAACAGGGTGGACTGAAGCTTTCTTT; CDR3: CASSTSTGWTEAFF
D: -; V: TRBV10-3; size: -; J: TRBJ2-3; DNA: TGTGCCATCAGTGAGTCGTGGGCGGGTAGCACAGATACGCAGTATTTT; CDR3: CAISESWAGSTDTQYF
D: TRBD1; V: TRBV24-1; size: -; J: TRBJ1-5; DNA: TGTGCCACCAGTGAACACCGGGGACAGGCTAGCAATCAGCCCCAGCATTTT; CDR3: CATSEHRGQASNQPQHF
D: -; V: TRBV18; size: -; J: TRBJ2-3; DNA: TGTGCCACCGCCGGGGGACTCGGAATGGCCGGCATAGATACGCAGTATTTT; CDR3: CATAGGLGMAGIDTQYF
D: -; V: TRBV29-1; size: -; J: TRBJ1-1; DNA: TGCAGCGTTGCGAGGACTGAAGCTTTCTTT; CDR3: CSVARTEAFF
D: -; V: TRBV7-2; size: -; J: TRBJ2-7; DNA: TGTGCCAGCAGCTTAGCCGCCAGCTCCTACGAGCAGTACTTC; CDR3: CASSLAASSYEQYF
D: TRBD1; V: TRBV2; size: -; J: TRBJ2-7; DNA: TGTGCCAGCAGTGAATGGACAGGGCAGATCGAGCAGTACTTC; CDR3: CASSEWTGQIEQYF